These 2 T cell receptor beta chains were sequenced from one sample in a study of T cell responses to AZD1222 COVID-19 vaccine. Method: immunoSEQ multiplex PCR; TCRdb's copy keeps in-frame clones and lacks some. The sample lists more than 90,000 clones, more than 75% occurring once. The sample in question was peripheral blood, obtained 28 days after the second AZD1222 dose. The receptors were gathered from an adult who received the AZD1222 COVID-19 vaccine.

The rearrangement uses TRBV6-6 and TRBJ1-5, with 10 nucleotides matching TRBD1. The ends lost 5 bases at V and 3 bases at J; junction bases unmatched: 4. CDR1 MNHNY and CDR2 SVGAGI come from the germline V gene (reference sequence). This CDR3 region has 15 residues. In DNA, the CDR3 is TGTGCCAGCAGTGGGGGACAGGGGTACAATCAGCCCCAGCATTTT. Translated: CASSGGQGYNQPQHF.

CDR3 amino acids: CASTENTEAFF. DNA for the CDR3: TGTGCCAGCACGGAGAACACTGAAGCTTTCTTT. V is TRBV6-7 and J is TRBJ1-1; D unclear. TRBV6-7 belongs to the ORF category, with a function that is uncertain. With 7 bases removed from V and 1 base from J, the gap between germline ends came to 4 bases. The CDR3 has 11 residues.